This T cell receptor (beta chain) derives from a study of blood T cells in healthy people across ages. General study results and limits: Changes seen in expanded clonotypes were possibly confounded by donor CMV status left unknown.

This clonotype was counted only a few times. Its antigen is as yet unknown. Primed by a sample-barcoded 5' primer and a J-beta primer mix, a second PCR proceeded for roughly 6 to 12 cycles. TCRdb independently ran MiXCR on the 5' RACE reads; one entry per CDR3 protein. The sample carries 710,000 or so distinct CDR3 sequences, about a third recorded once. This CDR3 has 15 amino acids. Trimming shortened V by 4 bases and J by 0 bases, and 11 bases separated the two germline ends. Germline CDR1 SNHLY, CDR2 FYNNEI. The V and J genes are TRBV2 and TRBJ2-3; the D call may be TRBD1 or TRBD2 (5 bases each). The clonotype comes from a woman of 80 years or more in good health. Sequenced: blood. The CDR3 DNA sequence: TGTGCCAGCAGTGGTGAGGGGTTAAGCACAGATACGCAGTATTTT. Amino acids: CASSGEGLSTDTQYF.